Listed below are T cell receptor beta chains from one sample, sequenced in a study of blood T cell repertoires in COVID-19. Profiled with immunoSEQ multiplex PCR; TCRdb holds only in-frame clones, not every one. This table has approximately 280,000 clones, 75% to 90% appearing once. The sequenced material came from PBMCs or T cells enriched from blood (not recorded which). These receptors were taken from a woman in her forties or fifties who had recovered from COVID-19. Both conserved end residues are part of each CDR3. Fields, in order: J gene, clone size, D gene, V gene, CDR3 protein, CDR3 DNA. The D gene is left open where the match is weak. Only some rows state a clone size, as once, few, many or a class for expanded clones.

TRBJ2-2	NA	TRBD2	TRBV11-3	CASSTGLASNTGELFF	TGTGCCAGCAGCACCGGACTAGCGTCGAACACCGGGGAGCTGTTTTTT
TRBJ1-1	few	NA	TRBV20-1	CSAIWHTEAFF	TGCAGTGCTATCTGGCATACTGAAGCTTTCTTT
TRBJ1-6	NA	TRBD1	TRBV2	CASTGQGMGNSPLHF	TGTGCCAGCACCGGACAGGGAATGGGAAATTCACCCCTCCACTTT
TRBJ1-4	NA	NA	TRBV3-1/TRBV3-2	CASSQDRATNEKLFF	TGTGCCAGCAGCCAAGACCGTGCAACTAATGAAAAACTGTTTTTT
TRBJ2-1	NA	NA	TRBV14	CASSPSTVYNEQFF	TGTGCCAGCAGCCCCAGCACAGTATACAATGAGCAGTTCTTC
TRBJ2-1	NA	TRBD1	TRBV24-1	CATSERTGRLNEQFF	TGTGCCACCAGTGAAAGGACAGGGAGACTCAATGAGCAGTTCTTC
TRBJ1-2	NA	NA	TRBV20-1	CSAIPDYGYTF	TGCAGTGCTATCCCGGACTATGGCTACACCTTC
TRBJ2-3	NA	TRBD2	TRBV7-9	CASSLSTTSGGTDTQYF	TGTGCCAGCAGCCTTAGTACTACTAGCGGGGGCACAGATACGCAGTATTTT
TRBJ2-1	NA	TRBD1	TRBV7-9	CASSPPRLQGALYNEQFF	TGTGCCAGCAGCCCCCCCCGCTTACAGGGGGCACTATACAATGAGCAGTTCTTC
TRBJ2-3	NA	NA	TRBV5-1	CASSLQGSSTDTQYF	TGCGCCAGCAGCTTACAGGGTTCGAGCACAGATACGCAGTATTTT
TRBJ1-1	NA	NA	TRBV6-6	CASSSGRRGTEAFF	TGTGCCAGCAGCTCCGGCCGCCGGGGCACTGAAGCTTTCTTT
TRBJ2-7	NA	TRBD2	TRBV6-5	CASKERLAIAYEQYF	TGTGCCAGCAAAGAGAGACTAGCGATTGCCTACGAGCAGTACTTC
TRBJ1-4	NA	TRBD1	TRBV28	CASRGGTATNEKLFF	TGTGCCAGCAGAGGTGGGACAGCAACTAATGAAAAACTGTTTTTT
TRBJ2-3	NA	TRBD1	TRBV6-6	CASSYYTTGGLYF	TGTGCCAGCAGTTACTACACGACAGGGGGATTGTATTTT
TRBJ1-1	NA	TRBD1	TRBV2	CASIKTGQRNTEAFF	TGTGCCAGCATCAAGACAGGGCAGAGGAACACTGAAGCTTTCTTT
TRBJ1-2	NA	TRBD1	TRBV7-8	CASSRTGSNYGYTF	TGTGCCAGCAGCAGGACAGGGAGCAACTATGGCTACACCTTC
TRBJ2-5	NA	TRBD2	TRBV9	CASSVGGTRYGETQYF	TGTGCCAGCAGCGTAGGGGGGACTAGATATGGTGAGACCCAGTACTTC
TRBJ2-7	once	TRBD2	TRBV4-3	CASSQDPPSGRYEQYF	TGCGCCAGCAGCCAAGATCCTCCTAGCGGGAGGTACGAGCAGTACTTC
TRBJ1-2	NA	NA	TRBV7-9	CASSPGTSENYGYTF	TGTGCCAGCAGCCCGGGGACATCAGAGAACTATGGCTACACCTTC
TRBJ2-1	NA	NA	TRBV27	CASSFLAVSSYNEQFF	TGTGCCAGCAGTTTCTTAGCGGTCAGCTCCTACAATGAGCAGTTCTTC
TRBJ1-2	few	TRBD1	TRBV18	CASSPYPGQGNNGYTF	TGTGCCAGCTCACCTTACCCGGGACAGGGAAACAATGGCTACACCTTC
TRBJ2-1	NA	TRBD1	TRBV27	CASSFKGQGYNGLYNEQFF	TGTGCCAGCAGTTTTAAAGGACAGGGATATAATGGACTCTACAATGAGCAGTTCTTC
TRBJ2-1	NA	NA	TRBV6-2/TRBV6-3	CASSYPVREDNEQFF	TGTGCCAGCAGTTACCCGGTACGGGAAGACAATGAGCAGTTCTTC
TRBJ1-1	NA	NA	TRBV7-9	CASSLGFRGLNTEAFF	TGTGCCAGCAGCTTAGGTTTTAGGGGCCTGAACACTGAAGCTTTCTTT
TRBJ1-1	NA	NA	TRBV9	CASSAQTRNTEAFF	TGTGCCAGCAGCGCCCAGACAAGGAACACTGAAGCTTTCTTT
TRBJ2-7	NA	NA	TRBV28	CASRVTINYEQYF	TGTGCCAGCAGAGTTACAATAAACTACGAGCAGTACTTC
TRBJ1-1	NA	NA	TRBV12-3/TRBV12-4	CASSRQSEAFF	TGTGCCAGCAGCCGACAGTCTGAAGCTTTCTTT
TRBJ2-1	NA	TRBD1	TRBV7-2	CASSANRGVYNEQFF	TGTGCCAGCAGCGCAAACAGGGGGGTCTACAATGAGCAGTTCTTC
TRBJ1-4	NA	NA	TRBV30	CAWSDTGNEKLFF	TGTGCCTGGAGCGATACCGGGAATGAAAAACTGTTTTTT
TRBJ2-6	NA	NA	TRBV27	CASRQGASAANVLTF	TGTGCCAGCAGGCAAGGAGCCTCTGCGGCCAACGTCCTGACTTTC
TRBJ1-6	once	NA	TRBV19	CASRLGRGSPLHF	TGTGCCAGTAGACTTGGTAGGGGTTCACCCCTCCACTTT
TRBJ1-4	NA	NA	TRBV18	CASSPTNRDSREKLFF	TGTGCCAGCTCACCAACAAATCGGGATAGTCGAGAAAAACTGTTTTTT
TRBJ2-7	NA	TRBD2	TRBV7-2	CASRLSGVYEQYF	TGTGCCAGCAGACTTAGCGGGGTCTACGAGCAGTACTTC
TRBJ2-7	NA	TRBD2	TRBV18	CASSPPGGVVYEQYF	TGTGCCAGCTCACCACCCGGGGGGGTGGTCTACGAGCAGTACTTC
TRBJ1-5	NA	NA	TRBV30	CAWSVQGGQPQHF	TGTGCCTGGAGTGTACAGGGTGGCCAGCCCCAGCATTTT
TRBJ2-7	NA	NA	TRBV4-3	CASSQDRQPSYEQYF	TGCGCCAGCAGCCAAGATCGACAGCCGTCCTACGAGCAGTACTTC
TRBJ1-6	NA	TRBD1	TRBV7-9	CASSFLGQGANSPLHF	TGTGCCAGCAGCTTCCTTGGACAGGGGGCAAATTCACCCCTCCACTTT
TRBJ2-2	NA	TRBD1	TRBV5-6	CASSTGQGPYLGATGELFF	TGTGCCAGCAGCACCGGACAGGGGCCATACTTAGGAGCCACCGGGGAGCTGTTTTTT
TRBJ1-3	few	NA	TRBV7-8	CASSLGDRFSGNTIYF	TGTGCCAGCAGCTTAGGCGACAGATTCTCTGGAAACACCATATATTTT
TRBJ2-1	NA	TRBD2	TRBV11-3	CASSLGVGRGNEQFF	TGTGCCAGCAGCTTAGGAGTCGGGAGGGGCAATGAGCAGTTCTTC
TRBJ2-5	NA	TRBD1	TRBV5-6	CASSSAGTGQRETQYF	TGTGCCAGCAGCTCCGCTGGGACAGGGCAACGAGAGACCCAGTACTTC
TRBJ1-3	once	TRBD1	TRBV12-5	CASGLVRGQFGNTIYF	TGTGCTAGTGGTTTGGTACGGGGACAGTTCGGAAACACCATATATTTT
TRBJ2-2	NA	TRBD2	TRBV5-6	CASSPLGGGNTGELFF	TGTGCCAGCAGCCCCCTCGGGGGGGGAAACACCGGGGAGCTGTTTTTT
TRBJ2-3	once	TRBD1	TRBV5-6	CASSPGLQGAGTDTQYF	TGTGCCAGCAGTCCCGGGCTACAGGGGGCGGGCACAGATACGCAGTATTTT
TRBJ2-3	NA	TRBD2	TRBV24-1	CATSAKRGVIAGVDTDTQYF	TGTGCCACCAGTGCCAAGCGGGGGGTGATAGCGGGAGTAGACACAGATACGCAGTATTTT
TRBJ1-2	NA	NA	TRBV19	CASSLRGGSWGYTF	TGTGCCAGTAGCCTACGGGGAGGGTCTTGGGGCTACACCTTC
TRBJ2-3	once	TRBD2	TRBV5-1	CASSPGGVGDTQYF	TGCGCCAGCAGCCCTGGGGGGGTTGGAGATACGCAGTATTTT
TRBJ1-2	NA	NA	TRBV12-3/TRBV12-4	CASSPGWYGYTF	TGTGCCAGCAGTCCCGGGTGGTATGGCTACACCTTC
TRBJ1-5	once	NA	TRBV2	CASSEYWQGGNQPQHF	TGTGCCAGCAGTGAATATTGGCAGGGTGGGAATCAGCCCCAGCATTTT
TRBJ2-5	NA	NA	TRBV28	CASTPGHSRGVETQYF	TGTGCCAGCACACCCGGACATTCGAGAGGTGTTGAGACCCAGTACTTC
TRBJ2-7	NA	NA	TRBV5-4	CASSIGTRPYEQYF	TGTGCCAGCAGCATCGGGACTCGACCCTACGAGCAGTACTTC